The 4 T cell receptor beta chains reported below all come from one sample, sequenced in a study of blood T cell repertoires in COVID-19. The table came from immunoSEQ multiplex PCR; TCRdb's copy has only in-frame clones and leaves some out. The data show roughly 38,000 clones, 88% seen once. Sequenced: peripheral blood. These receptors all come from a woman aged 70-85 years with acute or convalescent COVID-19.

CDR3: CASSFGLRPQHF. The CDR3 DNA reads as TGTGCCAGCAGTTTTGGGCTCCGGCCCCAGCATTTT. The V and J genes are TRBV12-3 or TRBV12-4 and TRBJ1-5; D unclear. Trimming pared 3 bases from V and 9 bases from J, leaving 9 bases between. CDR3 length: 12 residues.

This chain connects TRBV18 to TRBJ2-7; D might be TRBD2 (6 bases). Trimming removed 4 bases at V and 7 bases at J, with 17 bases between. This CDR3 contains 14 residues. Germline lookup yields CDR1 KGHSH and CDR2 LQKENI. CDR3 in amino acids: CASSQNGGPEEQYV. CDR3 bases: TGTGCCAGCTCACAAAACGGGGGTCCTGAGGAGCAGTACGTC.

V is TRBV7-2 and J is TRBJ1-1, with 7 bases fitting TRBD1. The CDR3 extends over 14 amino acids. The germline gives CDR1 SGHTA, CDR2 FQGNSA. Losses at the gene ends were 5 bases for V and 7 bases for J; bases not matched to a gene: 10. CDR3 in DNA: TGTGCCAGCAGCCCCCAGGGGCAGGGGGTTGAAGCTTTCTTT. Protein: CASSPQGQGVEAFF.

The chain employs TRBV10-2 and TRBJ2-5; 7 bases line up with TRBD2. CDR1 is WSHSY, CDR2 SAAADI, per germline. CDR3 size: 15 residues. J was trimmed by 3 bases and V by 3 bases; bases with no gene match: 7. The CDR3 spells CASSERLANKETQYF. In DNA, the CDR3 is TGCGCCAGCAGTGAAAGACTAGCCAATAAAGAGACCCAGTACTTC.